This T cell receptor beta chain was captured by sequencing in a study of blood T cell repertoires in COVID-19. Across the whole study: The study drew acute and convalescent COVID-19 samples from the United States, Italy and Spain. Sources were T cells, B-cell-depleted T cells, or PBMCs; the material itself was cDNA or gDNA.

Trimming took 3 bases from V and 2 from J, leaving 7 bases between them. The CDR3 sequence is 13 residues long. Germline V CDR1 and CDR2: SGHTA, FQGTGA. How the authors handled the data: Estimates of nucleated cell counts were drawn from the amplification of reference gene primers. TCRdb's copy holds only in-frame clones and misses some; the assay was immunoSEQ multiplex PCR. V and J calls and clone size are given by that table; D and trimming were obtained from the DNA. Counted here are about 99,000 clones, 75% to 85% occurring once; the ten biggest clones make up about 5%. The source is a man aged 55 to 70 with acute or convalescent COVID-19. Sequencing used peripheral blood. The chain combines TRBV7-3 with TRBJ2-5; D call uncertain. CDR3 residues: CASSFGRQETQYF. In DNA, the CDR3 is TGTGCCAGCAGCTTTGGCAGACAAGAGACCCAGTACTTC.